These T cell receptor beta chains were read from a single sample in a study of blood T cell repertoires in COVID-19. Assay used: immunoSEQ multiplex PCR; TCRdb lists only in-frame clones, some missing. The sample holds about 130,000 clones, roughly 72% seen once. Sequencing input: peripheral blood. These receptors came from a man in his sixties with acute or convalescent COVID-19. CDR3s include the opening cysteine and the closing phenylalanine or tryptophan. D genes are given only for firm matches. Size is stated for part of the rows, as once, few or many counts, or as a class when the clone is expanded.

J,V,size,D,DNA,CDR3
TRBJ1-1,TRBV5-6,NA,NA,TGTGCCAGCAGCTTGAGTGTCGGGAACACTGAAGCTTTCTTT,CASSLSVGNTEAFF
TRBJ1-4,TRBV5-1,NA,NA,TGCGCCAGCAGCTTGGCAGGGACTAATGAAAAACTGTTTTTT,CASSLAGTNEKLFF
TRBJ2-3,TRBV4-1,NA,NA,TGCGCCAGCAGCCAGCTGGGGGGGGCTCCGCAGTATTTT,CASSQLGGAPQYF
TRBJ2-6,TRBV14,NA,NA,TGTGCCAGCAGCCCGAGGCAAGACTATACCGCTGGGGCCAACGTCCTGACTTTC,CASSPRQDYTAGANVLTF
TRBJ2-5,TRBV5-1,NA,NA,TGCGCCAGCAGCGCCAGCGGTCAAGAGACCCAGTACTTC,CASSASGQETQYF
TRBJ1-2,TRBV5-6,once,NA,TGTGCCAGCAGCCGCTCCGAGGAGCTTGGCTACACCTTC,CASSRSEELGYTF
TRBJ1-4,TRBV5-1,NA,NA,TGCGCCAGCAGCTCGGACTATGAAAAACTGTTTTTT,CASSSDYEKLFF
TRBJ2-3,TRBV9,NA,NA,TGTGCCAGCAGCTTAAAGGGGGATACGCAGTATTTT,CASSLKGDTQYF
TRBJ2-7,TRBV29-1,once,TRBD1,TGCAGCGTTCCGACAGGGAACCCCTACGAGCAGTACTTC,CSVPTGNPYEQYF
TRBJ2-3,TRBV4-1,NA,TRBD1,TGCGCCAGCAGCCCGGGGACAGGGACTAGCACAGATACGCAGTATTTT,CASSPGTGTSTDTQYF
TRBJ2-1,TRBV5-1,NA,TRBD2,TGCGCCAGCAGCTTACAACCACTAGCGGGAGTAGATAATGAGCAGTTCTTC,CASSLQPLAGVDNEQFF
TRBJ1-5,TRBV6-5,few,NA,TGTGCCAGCAGTTACTCACAGGGCGTAAATCAGCCCCAGCATTTT,CASSYSQGVNQPQHF
TRBJ1-6,TRBV18,NA,NA,TGTGCCAGCTCACCCCGGGACGGCCAGGGGTCACCCCTCCACTTT,CASSPRDGQGSPLHF
TRBJ2-7,TRBV6-1,NA,TRBD2,TGTGCCAGCAGTGAGACAGCTAGCGGGGGGGCCAGGAGCTCCTACGAGCAGTACTTC,CASSETASGGARSSYEQYF
TRBJ1-2,TRBV19,NA,NA,TGTGCCAGCTCAATAGCACAGGGCTCTGGCTACACCTTC,CASSIAQGSGYTF
TRBJ2-3,TRBV7-3,NA,NA,TGTGCCAGCAGCTTAAACGCGGCAGGCACAGATACGCAGTATTTT,CASSLNAAGTDTQYF
TRBJ2-3,TRBV19,NA,TRBD2,TGTGCCAGTAGTATAAGGCTAGCGGGGGGGCAAGGCACAGATACGCAGTATTTT,CASSIRLAGGQGTDTQYF
TRBJ2-2,TRBV27,NA,NA,TGTGCCAGCAGTTTATCGGGTTGGAGGGTTAAGGACACCGGGGAGCTGTTTTTT,CASSLSGWRVKDTGELFF
TRBJ1-6,TRBV11-2,NA,TRBD1,TGTGCCAGCAGCTCACGGACAGGGGGCAATTCACCCCTCCACTTT,CASSSRTGGNSPLHF
TRBJ1-1,TRBV7-9,NA,NA,TGTGCCAGCAGCTCCGGGACACCGAACACTGAAGCTTTCTTT,CASSSGTPNTEAFF
TRBJ2-1,TRBV19,NA,TRBD1,TGTGCCAGTAGGGGACAGGGGTACAATGAGCAGTTCTTC,CASRGQGYNEQFF
TRBJ1-1,TRBV11-2,NA,NA,TGTGCCAGCAGCCTTTCCACTGAAGCTTTCTTT,CASSLSTEAFF
TRBJ1-1,TRBV27,NA,NA,TGTGCCAGCAGTCCCCCCGCCAGGGTGAACACTGAAGCTTTCTTT,CASSPPARVNTEAFF
TRBJ2-1,TRBV10-3,NA,TRBD1,TGTGCCATCAGTGAAACCGGGACAGGGGGACTAGTTCCCTACAATGAGCAGTTCTTC,CAISETGTGGLVPYNEQFF
TRBJ1-3,TRBV5-1,NA,TRBD1,TGCGCCAGCAGCTTACAAACCGGGACAGGGATTGGAAACACCATATATTTT,CASSLQTGTGIGNTIYF
TRBJ2-3,TRBV5-1,few,NA,TGCGCCAGCAGCCCCGTAGCGGATACGCAGTATTTT,CASSPVADTQYF
TRBJ2-7,TRBV30,NA,TRBD2,TGTGCCTGGCGGACTAGCGGGGGCCCCTACGAGCAGTACTTC,CAWRTSGGPYEQYF
TRBJ2-7,TRBV10-2,few,NA,TGCGCCAGCAGTCTTCGGGGCTACGAGCAGTACTTC,CASSLRGYEQYF
TRBJ1-1,TRBV5-1,NA,TRBD1,TGCGCCAGCAGCTCCTTCAGGGGGAGTACTGAAGCTTTCTTT,CASSSFRGSTEAFF
TRBJ2-2,TRBV9,NA,TRBD2,TGTGCCAGCAGCGTAGGTCTAGCGGGAGGCGCCGGCCGTAGCACCGGGGAGCTGTTTTTT,CASSVGLAGGAGRSTGELFF
TRBJ1-2,TRBV27,NA,NA,TGTGCCAGCAGTGCCGGGACATGGACGACTAACTATGGCTACACCTTC,CASSAGTWTTNYGYTF
TRBJ2-7,TRBV10-1,NA,TRBD1,TGCGCCAGCAGCGTAGACAGGGAAGGGAACTACGAGCAGTACTTC,CASSVDREGNYEQYF
TRBJ2-2,TRBV19,NA,TRBD1,TGTGCCAATAGGACAGGGGCTGGGGAGCTGTTTTTT,CANRTGAGELFF
TRBJ2-2,TRBV19,few,NA,TGTGCCAGTAGTTTTGAACAGGGTTCAGTCGGGGAGCTGTTTTTT,CASSFEQGSVGELFF
TRBJ2-1,TRBV24-1,NA,TRBD1,TGTGCCACCAGTACCCGGACAGGGGGCTACGAGCAGTTCTTC,CATSTRTGGYEQFF
TRBJ1-1,TRBV7-8,NA,NA,TGTGCCAGCAGCTTATATGGGGCATTGAACACTGAAGCTTTCTTT,CASSLYGALNTEAFF
TRBJ2-7,TRBV2,NA,NA,TGTGCCAGCAGTGCCGGGACTGGCTTAGTGTACGAGCAGTACTTC,CASSAGTGLVYEQYF
TRBJ2-2,TRBV4-1,NA,TRBD2,TGCGCCAGCAGCCAAAGACGTGGACTAGCCCTAAGTAACACCGGGGAGCTGTTTTTT,CASSQRRGLALSNTGELFF
TRBJ1-4,TRBV10-3,NA,NA,TGTGCCATCAGTGACGTTTCGGGGATACGAGAAAAACTGTTTTTT,CAISDVSGIREKLFF
TRBJ1-1,TRBV30,few,NA,TGTGCCTGGAGATTCCGGGGACTCTTGAACACTGAAGCTTTCTTT,CAWRFRGLLNTEAFF
TRBJ1-2,TRBV3-1/TRBV3-2,few,NA,TGTGCCAGCAGCCAAGGAGGAGGGAGGACGGGCTACACCTTC,CASSQGGGRTGYTF
TRBJ1-2,TRBV5-1,NA,NA,TGCGCCAGCAGCTCCGACGGGGGGCTCGGCTACACCTTC,CASSSDGGLGYTF